What follows are 25 T cell receptor beta chains derived from one specimen sequenced in a study of Graves' ophthalmopathy and Graves' hyperthyroidism. The authors amplified TCR beta CDR3 regions from RNA transcripts. RT-PCR was first run with HTBI primers, then multiplex PCR in a second round. MiXCR, applied by TCRdb to the multiplex PCR reads, yields one record per CDR3 protein. Here the sample spans roughly 610,000 distinct CDR3 sequences, 22% being singletons. Sequencing was done on a sample of peripheral blood. These receptor sequences come from a woman aged 18-29 years with stable Graves' hyperthyroidism. Some clones in this sample may be carry-over from other donors' samples.

This clonotype was counted at least ten times. V and J are TRBV7-2 and TRBJ2-6, with a tentative D call TRBD1 (5 bases). V lost 1 base and J lost 2, with 6 bases in between. The length of the CDR3 is 15 residues. Germline lookup yields CDR1 SGHTA and CDR2 FQGNSA. The CDR3 bases are TGTGCCAGCAGCTTAGGCAGGGCTGGGGCCAACGTCCTGACTTTC. As protein: CASSLGRAGANVLTF.

Note on this clonotype: A much larger clonotype is one base distant, so this may be a read error. V is TRBV7-9 and J is TRBJ2-5; possible D gene TRBD2, 7 bases. The CDR3 totals 15 residues. Germline CDR1 is SEHNR and CDR2 is FQNEAQ (reference sequence). CDR3 in DNA: TGTGCCAGCAGCTCAGGGGACCGCGGGGGAGAGAGCCAGTACTTC. The encoded protein is CASSSGDRGGESQYF. Looking up the rest from reference TRBV7-9 and TRBJ2-5 gives the full variable domain: DTGVSQNPRHKITKRGQNVTFRCDPISEHNRLYWYRQTLGQGPEFLTYFQNEAQLEKSRLLSDRFSAERPKGSFSTLEIQRTEQGDSAMYLCASSSGDRGGESQYFGPGTRLLVL.

Notes on this clonotype: With a much larger clone just one base away, this may be a read error. The missing conserved phenylalanine or tryptophan at the end of this CDR3 makes a read error likely. The V gene is TRBV2, the J gene TRBJ1-1; D ambiguous. Trimming shortened V by 2 bases and J by 1 base, and 8 bases separated the two germline ends. The CDR3 is 14 amino acids. CDR1 is SNHLY and CDR2 is FYNNEI in the germline V gene. CDR3 amino acids: CASSELSGNTEAFL. CDR3 DNA sequence: TGTGCCAGCAGTGAACTGTCAGGGAACACTGAAGCTTTCTTG.

This clonotype occurred many times. CDR3 DNA: TGTGCCAGCAGCTCGCCCCGCTCTGGAAACACCATATATTTT. Translated, it gives CASSSPRSGNTIYF. The chain combines TRBV11-2 with TRBJ1-3; D not certain. The CDR3 covers 14 residues. Trimming removed 4 bases at V and 0 bases at J, with 7 bases between. Germline CDR1 reads SGHAT; CDR2 reads FQNNGV. Looking up the rest from reference TRBV11-2 and TRBJ1-3 gives the full variable domain: EAGVAQSPRYKIIEKRQSVAFWCNPISGHATLYWYQQILGQGPKLLIQFQNNGVVDDSQLPKDRFSAERLKGVDSTLKIQPAKLEDSAVYLCASSSPRSGNTIYFGEGSWLTVV.

The sample holds a few counts of this clonotype. The chain carries TRBV2 and TRBJ2-7; 9 nucleotides align to TRBD1. After removal of 4 bases from V and 5 bases from J, the junction contained 6 bases not matched to a gene. The germline V gene encodes CDR1 SNHLY and CDR2 FYNNEI. The CDR3 covers 14 residues. The CDR3 sequence: CASSVTGGRDEQYF. The CDR3 DNA sequence: TGTGCCAGCAGTGTAACAGGGGGCCGGGACGAGCAGTACTTC.

This clonotype was found many times. The chain employs TRBV12-3 or TRBV12-4 and TRBJ2-7; TRBD2 might be the D (6 bases). Trimming shortened V by 6 bases and J by 6 bases, and 18 bases separated the two germline ends. This CDR3 is built from 14 residues. This CDR3 reads CASSFMGVGGEQYF. The CDR3 region has the DNA TGTGCCAGCAGCTTCATGGGGGTGGGGGGCGAGCAGTACTTC.

The chain uses TRBV11-3 and TRBJ1-1; the D gene is possibly TRBD1 (5 bases). Trimming cost V 5 bases and J 4 bases, with 17 bases left between them. This CDR3 spans 15 amino acids. Germline loops: CDR1 SGHNT, CDR2 YENEEA. This chain's CDR3 is CASSKAGTKGTEAFF. The CDR3 DNA is TGTGCCAGCAGCAAAGCGGGGACTAAGGGCACTGAAGCTTTCTTT. The full variable domain, its missing parts supplied by reference TRBV11-3 and TRBJ1-1, is EAGVVQSPRYKIIEKKQPVAFWCNPISGHNTLYWYLQNLGQGPELLIRYENEEAVDDSQLPKDRFSAERLKGVDSTLKIQPAELGDSAVYLCASSKAGTKGTEAFFGQGTRLTVV.

This clonotype was counted many times. The chain links TRBV29-1 to TRBJ2-7; weak D call: TRBD2 (6 bases). From germline, CDR1 is SQVTM and CDR2 ANQGSEA. The CDR3 totals 11 residues. Trimming took 7 bases from V and 2 from J, leaving 9 bases between them. The CDR3 is CSGGATYEQYF. For the CDR3, the DNA is TGCAGCGGCGGGGCCACCTACGAGCAGTACTTC.

Concerning this clonotype: Here the CDR3 omits its conserved ending phenylalanine or tryptophan, so a read error is the likely source. This chain links TRBV20-1 with TRBJ1-1; D is uncertain. This CDR3 is built from 15 residues. Germline assignment: CDR1 DFQATT and CDR2 SNEGSKA (reference sequence). V was clipped by 0 bases and J by 1 base, with 12 bases between them. CDR3 DNA sequence: TGCAGTGCTAGAGATTTACGCTTAGGGAACACTGAAGCTTTCTTG. It yields the protein CSARDLRLGNTEAFL.

This clonotype was observed many times. V gene TRBV28 combines with J gene TRBJ1-1; no firm D call. Trimming stripped 7 bases from V and 1 base from J, with 4 bases between. Germline V lookup: CDR1 MDHEN, CDR2 SYDVKM. The CDR3 runs to 11 residues. CDR3 sequence reads: CASIGNTEAFF. The DNA of the CDR3 is TGTGCCAGCATCGGGAACACTGAAGCTTTCTTT.

The J gene is TRBJ2-3, the V gene TRBV9; D call uncertain. CDR1 is SGDLS, CDR2 YYNGEE, per germline. This CDR3 is 12 amino acids long. Trimming pared 3 bases from V and 8 bases from J, leaving 10 bases between. The chain's CDR3 is CASSGSVLTQYF. For the CDR3, the DNA is TGTGCCAGCAGCGGCTCGGTGCTTACGCAGTATTTT.

V gene TRBV18 combines with J gene TRBJ2-7; TRBD1 might be the D (6 bases). Germline V CDR1 and CDR2: KGHSH, LQKENI. The ends were cut back, 0 bases at V and 3 bases at J, with 9 bases in the middle. The CDR3 contains 14 residues. In DNA form, the CDR3 reads TGTGCCAGCTCACCACCGGTCAGGGGCTACGAGCAGTACTTC. Translating gives CASSPPVRGYEQYF.

A word on this clonotype: At one end the junction does not follow the germline gene, possibly because of a read error. The chain employs TRBV5-1 and TRBJ2-2; TRBD1 matches at 9 bases. The CDR3 extends over 15 amino acids. In germline, CDR1 is SGHRS, CDR2 YFSETQ. CDR3 residues: CASSSGQGDTRELFF. Here the CDR3 DNA reads TGCGCCAGCAGCTCGGGACAGGGAGACACCAGGGAGCTGTTTTTT.

The sample holds many counts of this clonotype. J is TRBJ2-3 and V is TRBV7-2; tentatively, D is TRBD2 (5 bases). Trimming stripped 5 bases from V and 2 bases from J, with 11 bases between. CDR3 length: 14 amino acids. Germline CDR1 SGHTA, CDR2 FQGNSA. The CDR3 region is CASSPGKFTDTQYF. CDR3 bases: TGTGCCAGCAGCCCGGGAAAATTCACAGATACGCAGTATTTT.

V usage is TRBV28 and J usage is TRBJ2-2; no firm D call. CDR1 and CDR2 from the germline V gene are MDHEN and SYDVKM. Trimming left V 6 bases short and J 1 base short, with 9 bases between. The CDR3 is 14 residues long. The CDR3 DNA reads as TGTGCCAGCAGACCCGACGGGAACACCGGGGAGCTGTTTTTT. Translating gives CASRPDGNTGELFF.

In this sample, this clonotype turned up a few times. This chain connects TRBV12-3 or TRBV12-4 to TRBJ2-7; 12 positions agree with TRBD2. This CDR3 spans 17 amino acids. V was clipped by 5 bases and J by 6 bases; unmatched bases: 14. The CDR3 spells CASSPRTSGTPKGEQYF. The CDR3 region has the DNA TGTGCCAGCAGTCCACGGACTAGCGGGACCCCTAAGGGCGAGCAGTACTTC.

This clonotype appeared a few times. The chain is built from TRBV11-2 and TRBJ1-3, with 7 bases fitting TRBD1. Germline loops: CDR1 SGHAT, CDR2 FQNNGV. CDR3 length: 16 residues. Trimming cost V 5 bases and J 2 bases; bases outside gene matches: 9. CDR3 DNA: TGTGCCAGCAGCCTCATGACAGGGAACACTGGAAACACCATATATTTT. It specifies CASSLMTGNTGNTIYF.

This clonotype was detected ten times or more. The V and J genes are TRBV7-2 and TRBJ1-1; D ambiguous. Germline V gives CDR1 SGHTA, CDR2 FQGNSA. This CDR3 has 14 amino acids. V was cut by 6 bases and J by 4 bases, with 15 bases left in between. The CDR3 DNA sequence: TGTGCCAGCAGTATTAACGGTGTGACCACTGAAGCTTTCTTT. Residues: CASSINGVTTEAFF.

This clonotype came up many times. V is TRBV30 and J is TRBJ1-2; 7 positions agree with TRBD1. J lost 8 bases, V lost 1 base, and 7 bases had no gene match. The CDR3 has 13 residues. From germline, CDR1 is GTSNPN and CDR2 SVGIG (reference sequence). In DNA, the CDR3 is TGTGCCTGGAGTGCTGGACAGGCCCAAGGCTACACCTTC. It translates to CAWSAGQAQGYTF.

This clonotype has at least ten counts. The CDR3 sequence: CACVPPPVGGNTIYF. The CDR3 region has the DNA TGTGCCTGCGTCCCGCCGCCAGTAGGCGGAAACACCATATATTTT. The chain has TRBV30 and TRBJ1-3; no clear D gene. Trimming left V 6 bases short and J 4 bases short, with 19 bases between. Germline values: CDR1 GTSNPN, CDR2 SVGIG (reference sequence). The CDR3 consists of 15 residues.

This clonotype was observed many times. The rearrangement joins TRBV2 to TRBJ1-5; D is uncertain. V gave up 7 bases and J gave up 3 bases, with 10 bases separating them. This CDR3 is built from 13 residues. Germline V lookup: CDR1 SNHLY, CDR2 FYNNEI. The CDR3 sequence is CASIGSTNQPQHF. The CDR3 region has the DNA TGTGCCAGCATAGGATCGACCAATCAGCCCCAGCATTTT.

V and J are TRBV6-5 and TRBJ2-5, with 9 bases aligning to TRBD1. Germline lookup yields CDR1 MNHEY and CDR2 SVGAGI. The ends lost 1 base at V and 1 base at J; junction bases unmatched: 4. This CDR3 contains 16 residues. In nucleotides, the CDR3 is TGTGCCAGCAGTTACTTCGGGACAGGGCCCCAAGAGACCCAGTACTTC. Protein: CASSYFGTGPQETQYF.

This clonotype was seen repeatedly, ten times or more. The chain links TRBV9 to TRBJ2-2, with a tentative D call TRBD1 (6 bases). Trimming took off 3 bases at V and 6 bases at J, with 12 bases between the two ends. Germline V gene data show CDR1 as SGDLS and CDR2 as YYNGEE. CDR3 length: 14 amino acids. The CDR3 DNA is TGTGCCAGCAGCGAGGACAGAGAGTCCGGGGAGCTGTTTTTT. Translating gives CASSEDRESGELFF.

This clonotype was seen once. The rearrangement links TRBV12-3 or TRBV12-4 to TRBJ2-7; D unresolved. The CDR3 loop spans 14 amino acids. Trimming left V 4 bases short and J 7 bases short, with 17 bases between. The CDR3 is CASSSGQPSWEQYF. The CDR3 DNA reads as TGTGCCAGCAGTTCGGGCCAGCCCTCCTGGGAGCAGTACTTC.

The table lists this clonotype with many counts. The rearrangement links TRBV12-3 or TRBV12-4 to TRBJ1-1; the D is unclear. V shed 6 bases and J shed 5 bases, with 16 bases lying between them. This CDR3 contains 14 residues. CDR3 protein: CASSSRRVGTEAFF. CDR3 in DNA: TGTGCCAGCAGCTCCCGTCGCGTAGGGACTGAAGCTTTCTTT.